The rows below give T cell receptor beta chains drawn from one sample of a study of high-grade serous ovarian cancer treatment subgroups. Repertoires were generated with immunoSEQ multiplex PCR, while TCRdb's copy carries only in-frame clones and drops some. The table shows 15,000 to 20,000 clones, with about three quarters occurring only once. The source material was tumor tissue. The receptor source for this set is a human donor with high-grade serous ovarian cancer. The CDR3 runs from the conserved cysteine through the conserved F or W. D genes are given only for firm matches. Not every row has a clone size; where given, it reads once, few, many or a size class.

clone_size: .
v_call: TRBV4-2
j_call: TRBJ2-3
d_call: .
cdr3_aa: CASSQDYGDTQYF
cdr3_nt: TGTGCCAGCAGCCAAGATTATGGAGATACGCAGTATTTT

clone_size: .
v_call: TRBV5-4
j_call: TRBJ2-6
d_call: .
cdr3_aa: CASSHPGQPSGANVLTF
cdr3_nt: TGTGCCAGCAGCCATCCGGGACAACCCTCTGGGGCCAACGTCCTGACTTTC

clone_size: .
v_call: TRBV27
j_call: TRBJ2-3
d_call: TRBD2
cdr3_aa: CASSPLSGRGLDTQYF
cdr3_nt: TGTGCCAGCAGTCCATTAAGCGGGAGGGGACTGGATACGCAGTATTTT

clone_size: .
v_call: TRBV29-1
j_call: TRBJ2-7
d_call: .
cdr3_aa: CSVAQGSYEQYF
cdr3_nt: TGCAGCGTTGCCCAGGGTAGTTACGAGCAGTACTTC

clone_size: .
v_call: TRBV11-2
j_call: TRBJ1-2
d_call: .
cdr3_aa: CASTPGQGYYGYTF
cdr3_nt: TGTGCCAGCACCCCAGGGCAGGGGTACTATGGCTACACCTTC

clone_size: .
v_call: TRBV28
j_call: TRBJ2-1
d_call: .
cdr3_aa: CASSSTKIRGLSSYNEQFF
cdr3_nt: TGTGCCAGCAGTTCCACAAAGATTCGCGGGTTGAGCTCCTACAATGAGCAGTTCTTC

clone_size: .
v_call: TRBV5-5
j_call: TRBJ1-2
d_call: .
cdr3_aa: CASSLDPGSAYGYTF
cdr3_nt: TGTGCCAGCAGCTTGGATCCAGGGAGCGCCTATGGCTACACCTTC

clone_size: .
v_call: TRBV5-1
j_call: TRBJ2-1
d_call: .
cdr3_aa: CASSSQGGRNNEQFF
cdr3_nt: TGCGCCAGCAGCTCCCAGGGGGGGAGGAACAATGAGCAGTTCTTC

clone_size: once
v_call: TRBV18
j_call: TRBJ1-2
d_call: .
cdr3_aa: CASSPEGGHGYTF
cdr3_nt: TGTGCCAGCTCACCAGAAGGGGGGCATGGCTACACCTTC

clone_size: few
v_call: TRBV12-5
j_call: TRBJ2-7
d_call: .
cdr3_aa: CASGLLGSSSYEQYF
cdr3_nt: TGTGCTAGTGGCCTGCTTGGGAGCAGCTCCTACGAGCAGTACTTC

clone_size: .
v_call: TRBV2
j_call: TRBJ2-1
d_call: .
cdr3_aa: CASSPPAGASNEQFF
cdr3_nt: TGTGCCAGCAGTCCCCCTGCAGGGGCCTCCAATGAGCAGTTCTTC

clone_size: .
v_call: TRBV9
j_call: TRBJ2-3
d_call: TRBD2
cdr3_aa: CASSGEAGGTDTQYF
cdr3_nt: TGTGCCAGCAGCGGAGAGGCGGGGGGGACAGATACGCAGTATTTT

clone_size: .
v_call: TRBV9
j_call: TRBJ1-2
d_call: .
cdr3_aa: CASSAPQSRSAGYYGYTF
cdr3_nt: TGTGCCAGCAGCGCCCCCCAATCTAGGTCAGCAGGGTACTATGGCTACACCTTC

clone_size: .
v_call: TRBV7-3
j_call: TRBJ2-1
d_call: TRBD2
cdr3_aa: CASSFGGSSYNEQFF
cdr3_nt: TGTGCCAGCAGCTTCGGCGGGAGCTCCTACAATGAGCAGTTCTTC

clone_size: .
v_call: TRBV4-2
j_call: TRBJ1-4
d_call: .
cdr3_aa: CASSRTYDGRNEKLFF
cdr3_nt: TGTGCCAGCAGCCGAACCTACGACGGACGTAATGAAAAACTGTTTTTT

clone_size: .
v_call: TRBV28
j_call: TRBJ1-3
d_call: TRBD1
cdr3_aa: CASSSTTGGSGNTIYF
cdr3_nt: TGTGCCAGCAGTTCGACGACAGGGGGCTCTGGAAACACCATATATTTT

clone_size: .
v_call: TRBV6-5
j_call: TRBJ2-4
d_call: TRBD1
cdr3_aa: CASSDRGGIQYF
cdr3_nt: TGTGCCAGCAGCGACAGGGGAGGCATTCAGTACTTC

clone_size: .
v_call: TRBV5-1
j_call: TRBJ2-2
d_call: .
cdr3_aa: CAGRAGTNTGELFF
cdr3_nt: TGCGCCGGAAGGGCAGGGACGAACACCGGGGAGCTGTTTTTT

clone_size: once
v_call: TRBV18
j_call: TRBJ2-7
d_call: .
cdr3_aa: CASSPGLETYEQYF
cdr3_nt: TGTGCCAGCTCACCGGGACTTGAAACCTACGAGCAGTACTTC

clone_size: .
v_call: TRBV9
j_call: TRBJ2-1
d_call: TRBD1
cdr3_aa: CASSARLGTANEQFF
cdr3_nt: TGTGCCAGCAGCGCTAGATTGGGGACAGCCAATGAGCAGTTCTTC

clone_size: .
v_call: TRBV5-1
j_call: TRBJ2-7
d_call: .
cdr3_aa: CASSPVSGSLYEQYF
cdr3_nt: TGCGCCAGCAGCCCCGTAAGTGGGAGTCTGTACGAGCAGTACTTC

clone_size: .
v_call: TRBV28
j_call: TRBJ1-1
d_call: TRBD1
cdr3_aa: CASRPDRVDHTEAFF
cdr3_nt: TGTGCCAGCAGACCGGACAGGGTAGATCACACTGAAGCTTTCTTT

clone_size: .
v_call: TRBV7-9
j_call: TRBJ1-1
d_call: TRBD1
cdr3_aa: CASSFRDRAGKAFF
cdr3_nt: TGTGCCAGCAGCTTCCGGGACAGGGCCGGGAAAGCTTTCTTT

clone_size: few
v_call: TRBV6-5
j_call: TRBJ1-1
d_call: .
cdr3_aa: CASSSRRGEAFF
cdr3_nt: TGTGCCAGCAGTTCTAGGCGGGGTGAAGCTTTCTTT

clone_size: .
v_call: TRBV7-9
j_call: TRBJ2-7
d_call: .
cdr3_aa: CASSLALGPYEQYF
cdr3_nt: TGTGCCAGCAGCTTAGCCCTTGGGCCCTACGAGCAGTACTTC

clone_size: .
v_call: TRBV4-3
j_call: TRBJ1-5
d_call: .
cdr3_aa: CASSQVVSYSNQPQHF
cdr3_nt: TGCGCCAGCAGCCAAGTGGTCAGTTATAGCAATCAGCCCCAGCATTTT

clone_size: .
v_call: TRBV10-3
j_call: TRBJ2-7
d_call: TRBD2
cdr3_aa: CAISASAGVGNEQYF
cdr3_nt: TGTGCCATCAGTGCCTCCGCGGGAGTGGGAAACGAGCAGTACTTC

clone_size: .
v_call: TRBV5-5
j_call: TRBJ2-2
d_call: .
cdr3_aa: CASSLGPRGTGELFF
cdr3_nt: TGTGCCAGCAGCTTGGGTCCCAGGGGAACCGGGGAGCTGTTTTTT

clone_size: .
v_call: TRBV5-4
j_call: TRBJ1-2
d_call: .
cdr3_aa: CASSSALDKGYTF
cdr3_nt: TGTGCCAGCAGCTCCGCCCTGGATAAGGGCTACACCTTC

clone_size: few
v_call: TRBV9
j_call: TRBJ2-2
d_call: TRBD2
cdr3_aa: CASSVVGLAGVTGELFF
cdr3_nt: TGTGCCAGCAGCGTAGTTGGACTAGCGGGAGTGACCGGGGAGCTGTTTTTT

clone_size: .
v_call: TRBV5-4
j_call: TRBJ2-7
d_call: TRBD2
cdr3_aa: CASSSLAGGDEQYF
cdr3_nt: TGTGCCAGCAGCTCACTAGCGGGAGGAGACGAGCAGTACTTC

clone_size: .
v_call: TRBV18
j_call: TRBJ1-1
d_call: .
cdr3_aa: CASSPPERTEAFF
cdr3_nt: TGTGCCAGCTCACCACCAGAACGCACTGAAGCTTTCTTT

clone_size: .
v_call: TRBV7-2
j_call: TRBJ1-2
d_call: TRBD1
cdr3_aa: CASSLGRTGGGYGYTF
cdr3_nt: TGTGCCAGCAGCTTAGGACGGACAGGGGGCGGTTATGGCTACACCTTC

clone_size: .
v_call: TRBV5-1
j_call: TRBJ2-2
d_call: TRBD1
cdr3_aa: CASSEDRANTGELFF
cdr3_nt: TGCGCCAGCTCCGAGGACAGGGCGAACACCGGGGAGCTGTTTTTT

clone_size: .
v_call: TRBV6-1
j_call: TRBJ2-7
d_call: TRBD2
cdr3_aa: CAISGSSYEQYF
cdr3_nt: TGTGCCATTAGCGGGAGCTCCTACGAGCAGTACTTC

clone_size: .
v_call: TRBV28
j_call: TRBJ1-5
d_call: TRBD1
cdr3_aa: CASSFHSPGTGGNQPQHF
cdr3_nt: TGTGCCAGCAGTTTCCATTCCCCCGGGACAGGGGGCAATCAGCCCCAGCATTTT

clone_size: few
v_call: TRBV9
j_call: TRBJ1-2
d_call: .
cdr3_aa: CASSPRWDEGGYTF
cdr3_nt: TGTGCCAGCAGCCCAAGGTGGGACGAGGGTGGCTACACCTTC

clone_size: .
v_call: TRBV18
j_call: TRBJ2-1
d_call: TRBD2
cdr3_aa: CASSSGTSGSYNEQFF
cdr3_nt: TGTGCCAGCTCTTCCGGGACTAGCGGCAGCTACAATGAGCAGTTCTTC

clone_size: .
v_call: TRBV4-3
j_call: TRBJ2-5
d_call: .
cdr3_aa: CASSQDYRLGETQYF
cdr3_nt: TGCGCCAGCAGCCAAGATTACAGGTTGGGAGAGACCCAGTACTTC

clone_size: .
v_call: TRBV27
j_call: TRBJ1-3
d_call: .
cdr3_aa: CASSLEAGPGNTIYF
cdr3_nt: TGTGCCAGCAGTTTGGAGGCAGGGCCTGGAAACACCATATATTTT

clone_size: few
v_call: TRBV6-1
j_call: TRBJ2-7
d_call: TRBD2
cdr3_aa: CATKVVAGSYEQYF
cdr3_nt: TGTGCAACCAAGGTTGTAGCGGGAAGCTACGAGCAGTACTTC

clone_size: .
v_call: TRBV5-6
j_call: TRBJ2-7
d_call: .
cdr3_aa: CASSSNRDLQYF
cdr3_nt: TGTGCCAGCAGTTCTAACAGGGATCTCCAGTACTTC

clone_size: few
v_call: TRBV9
j_call: TRBJ1-2
d_call: .
cdr3_aa: CASSVGGLDRDQGYTF
cdr3_nt: TGTGCCAGCAGCGTAGGAGGTTTGGACCGGGACCAAGGCTACACCTTC

clone_size: .
v_call: TRBV6-1
j_call: TRBJ1-3
d_call: TRBD1
cdr3_aa: CASRTGSDSGNTIYF
cdr3_nt: TGTGCCAGCAGGACAGGGAGTGATTCTGGAAACACCATATATTTT

clone_size: .
v_call: TRBV15
j_call: TRBJ2-1
d_call: .
cdr3_aa: CATSREVRGGYNEQFF
cdr3_nt: TGTGCCACCAGCAGAGAAGTGAGGGGGGGATACAATGAGCAGTTCTTC

clone_size: .
v_call: TRBV7-7
j_call: TRBJ1-1
d_call: TRBD1
cdr3_aa: CASSRLTGAGTEAFF
cdr3_nt: TGTGCTAGCAGCCGGTTGACAGGGGCGGGCACTGAAGCTTTCTTT

clone_size: .
v_call: TRBV9
j_call: TRBJ1-2
d_call: .
cdr3_aa: CASSDRQGGGYTF
cdr3_nt: TGTGCCAGCAGCGACCGACAAGGGGGAGGCTACACCTTC

clone_size: .
v_call: TRBV14
j_call: TRBJ2-1
d_call: .
cdr3_aa: CASSQVRGGNEQFF
cdr3_nt: TGTGCCAGCAGCCAGGTCAGGGGGGGCAATGAGCAGTTCTTC

clone_size: .
v_call: TRBV28
j_call: TRBJ2-7
d_call: .
cdr3_aa: CASSSQSSYEQYF
cdr3_nt: TGTGCCAGCAGTTCCCAATCCTCCTACGAGCAGTACTTC

clone_size: .
v_call: TRBV5-4
j_call: TRBJ2-1
d_call: TRBD2
cdr3_aa: CASSLAGRSYNEQFF
cdr3_nt: TGTGCCAGCAGCCTAGCGGGACGCTCCTACAATGAGCAGTTCTTC

clone_size: .
v_call: TRBV5-8
j_call: TRBJ1-1
d_call: .
cdr3_aa: CGSRAQGTEAFF
cdr3_nt: TGTGGGTCAAGGGCGCAAGGCACTGAAGCTTTCTTT

clone_size: .
v_call: TRBV9
j_call: TRBJ1-1
d_call: TRBD1
cdr3_aa: CASSKRQGGTEAFF
cdr3_nt: TGTGCCAGCAGCAAGAGACAGGGAGGGACTGAAGCTTTCTTT

clone_size: .
v_call: TRBV27
j_call: TRBJ2-7
d_call: .
cdr3_aa: CASSFPGGFEQYF
cdr3_nt: TGTGCCAGCAGTTTCCCAGGTGGGTTCGAGCAGTACTTC